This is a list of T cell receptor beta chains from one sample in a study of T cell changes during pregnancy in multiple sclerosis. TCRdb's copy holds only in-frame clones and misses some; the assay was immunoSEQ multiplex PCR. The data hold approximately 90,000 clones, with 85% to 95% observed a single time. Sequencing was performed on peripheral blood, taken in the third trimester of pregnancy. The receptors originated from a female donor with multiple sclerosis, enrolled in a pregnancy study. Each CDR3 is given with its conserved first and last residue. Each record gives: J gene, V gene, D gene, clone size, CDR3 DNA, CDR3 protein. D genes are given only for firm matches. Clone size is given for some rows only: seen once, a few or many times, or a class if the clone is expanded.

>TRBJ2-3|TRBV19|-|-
TGTGCCAGTAGTGACGGGGAGGCGGATACGCAGTATTTT
CASSDGEADTQYF
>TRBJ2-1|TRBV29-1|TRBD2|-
TGCAGCGTGGCCCGCGGGAGGGGCGCTGTGGTTGAGCAGTTCTTC
CSVARGRGAVVEQFF
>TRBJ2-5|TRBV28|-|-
TGTGCCAGCAGTTTATCATCCGGGTTGAGAGAGACCCAGTACTTC
CASSLSSGLRETQYF
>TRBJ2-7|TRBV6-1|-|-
TGTGCCAGCAGAGTAACAGTGTACGAGCAGTACTTC
CASRVTVYEQYF
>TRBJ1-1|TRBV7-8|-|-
TGTGCCAGCAGCTTAGTGGTTACAGGGCGGAACACTGAAGCTTTCTTT
CASSLVVTGRNTEAFF
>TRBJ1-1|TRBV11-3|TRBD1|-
TGTGCCAGCAGCCCACCGGGACAGGGCCGCGGCACTGAAGCTTTCTTT
CASSPPGQGRGTEAFF
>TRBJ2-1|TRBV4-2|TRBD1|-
TGTGCCAGCAGCCACCCCTCGAGGGGGACAGGGTCCGCGGATGAGCAGTTCTTC
CASSHPSRGTGSADEQFF
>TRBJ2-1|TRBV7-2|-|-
TGTGCCAGCAGCTTAAGCAGTGGGAGTAGGCATGAGCAGTTCTTC
CASSLSSGSRHEQFF
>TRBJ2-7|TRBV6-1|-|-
TGTGCCAGCAGTGGAGGGGGGGGAGGCCACGAGCAGTACTTC
CASSGGGGGHEQYF
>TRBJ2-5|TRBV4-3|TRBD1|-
TGCGCCAGCAGCCAAGCCAGGGACAGGGGGCTTGAGACCCAGTACTTC
CASSQARDRGLETQYF
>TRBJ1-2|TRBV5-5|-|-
TGTGCCAGCAGCTTGACCGGGACAACCAATACCTATGGCTACACCTTC
CASSLTGTTNTYGYTF
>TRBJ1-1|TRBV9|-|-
TGTGCCAGCAGCGTAGGAGGCGGTATGAACACTGAAGCTTTCTTT
CASSVGGGMNTEAFF
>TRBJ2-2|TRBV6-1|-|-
TGTGCCAGCGTGAGTGGAGTGAGGACCGGGGAGCTGTTTTTT
CASVSGVRTGELFF
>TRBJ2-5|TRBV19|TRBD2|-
TGTGCCAGTAGTGGCGGGAGGGAGACCCAGTACTTC
CASSGGRETQYF
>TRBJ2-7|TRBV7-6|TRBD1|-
TGTGCCAGCAGCCATCTTATCGGTGGACAGGGAGGAACGGAGGAGCAGTACTTC
CASSHLIGGQGGTEEQYF
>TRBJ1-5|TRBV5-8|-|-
TGTGCCAGCAGTGTGGCGGGGTATAGCAATCAGCCCCAGCATTTT
CASSVAGYSNQPQHF
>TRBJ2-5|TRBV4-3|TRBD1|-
TGCGCCAGCAGCTCCCGACAGGGGGGAGCCCAAGAGACCCAGTACTTC
CASSSRQGGAQETQYF
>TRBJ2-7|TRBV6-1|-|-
TGTGCCAGCAGTAAGCTCCTTTACGAGCAGTACTTC
CASSKLLYEQYF
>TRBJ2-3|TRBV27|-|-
TGTGCCAGCAGGGGCCCAGGTTTCCTCACAGATACGCAGTATTTT
CASRGPGFLTDTQYF
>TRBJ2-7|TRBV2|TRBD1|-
TGTGCCAGCAGCGGGCAGGGGGTTACCTACGAGCAGTACTTC
CASSGQGVTYEQYF
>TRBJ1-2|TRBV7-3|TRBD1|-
TGTGCCAGCAGCCCTGGGGGGGACAGGTTACTCTATGGCTACACCTTC
CASSPGGDRLLYGYTF
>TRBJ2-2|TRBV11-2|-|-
TGTGCCAGCAGCCGGGGTGGAGGTCGGTATGTGGCCGGGGAGCTGTTTTTT
CASSRGGGRYVAGELFF
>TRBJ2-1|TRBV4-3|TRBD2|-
TGCGCCAGCAGCCAATGGGCAGAAAGACTAGCAAGCTCCTACAATGAGCAGTTCTTC
CASSQWAERLASSYNEQFF
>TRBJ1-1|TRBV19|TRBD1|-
TGTGCCAGTAGTATACGGACAGGGGTGGGTGCCACTGAAGCTTTCTTT
CASSIRTGVGATEAFF
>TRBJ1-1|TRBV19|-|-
TGTGCCAGTAGTATTGGGCGACTAAACACTGAAGCTTTCTTT
CASSIGRLNTEAFF
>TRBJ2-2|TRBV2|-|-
TGTGCCAGCAGCCGTGGCAGGGGGGCCACCGGGGAGCTGTTTTTT
CASSRGRGATGELFF
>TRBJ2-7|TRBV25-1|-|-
TGTGCCAGCAGTGAAGGTACCTACTCCTACGAGCAGTACTTC
CASSEGTYSYEQYF
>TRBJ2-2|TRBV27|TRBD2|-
TGTGCCAGCAGTTTGGGACTAGCGATTTCCGCGAACACCGGGGAGCTGTTTTTT
CASSLGLAISANTGELFF
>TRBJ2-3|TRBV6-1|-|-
TGTGCCACCACTGAATTCGACAGAAACACAGATACGCAGTATTTT
CATTEFDRNTDTQYF
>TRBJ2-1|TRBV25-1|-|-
TGTGCCAGCAGTGTATTTAGCGATGAGCAGTTCTTC
CASSVFSDEQFF
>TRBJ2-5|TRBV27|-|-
TGTGCCAGCAGTTCGATCTCGGGGACCCAGTACTTC
CASSSISGTQYF
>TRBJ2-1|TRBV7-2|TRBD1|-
TGTGCCAGCAGCTTAGTGAGGGACAGATTTTACAATGAGCAGTTCTTC
CASSLVRDRFYNEQFF
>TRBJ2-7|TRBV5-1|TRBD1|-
TGCGCCAGCAGCTCAGGGGGAATCTACTACGAGCAGTACTTC
CASSSGGIYYEQYF
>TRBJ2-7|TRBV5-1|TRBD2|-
TGCGCCAGCAGCTTGGTCGGGGGAGGGCTCACCTACGAGCAGTACTTC
CASSLVGGGLTYEQYF
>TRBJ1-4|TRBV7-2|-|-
TGTGCCAGCAGCTTAGATCAGGGTTTTAATGAAAAACTGTTTTTT
CASSLDQGFNEKLFF
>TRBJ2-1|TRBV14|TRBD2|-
TGTGCCAGCAGCCAAGGTCCTAGCGGGAGCTATGAGCAGTTCTTC
CASSQGPSGSYEQFF
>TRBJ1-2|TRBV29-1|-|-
TGCAGCGTCACCCGACTAATTCTGAACTATGGCTACACCTTC
CSVTRLILNYGYTF
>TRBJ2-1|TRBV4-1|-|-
TGCGCCAGCAGCCCCGGTGCCGGCCCTAGCTCCTACAATGAGCAGTTCTTC
CASSPGAGPSSYNEQFF
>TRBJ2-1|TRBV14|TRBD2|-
TGTGCCAGCAGCCAAGAGTCTAGCGGGAGAACGGAGCAGTTCTTC
CASSQESSGRTEQFF
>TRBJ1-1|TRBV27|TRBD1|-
TGTGCCAGCAGCCCACGACAGGGCCCTCGGGACACTGAAGCTTTCTTT
CASSPRQGPRDTEAFF
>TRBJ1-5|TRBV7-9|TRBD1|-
TGTGCCAGCAGCTACGGACAGGGCAATCAGCCCCAGCATTTT
CASSYGQGNQPQHF
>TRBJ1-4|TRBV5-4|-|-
TGTGCCAGCAGCTCGAGGGGGGGCGGTGAAAAACTGTTTTTT
CASSSRGGGEKLFF
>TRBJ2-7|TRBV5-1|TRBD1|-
TGCGCCAGCAGCTCGAGTATCCAGGGGGCCGGATACGAGCAGTACTTC
CASSSSIQGAGYEQYF
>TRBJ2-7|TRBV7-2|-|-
TGTGCCAGCAGCCCACACAGGGACGGGGAGCAGTACTTC
CASSPHRDGEQYF
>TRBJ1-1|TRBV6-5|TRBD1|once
TGTGCCAGCAGTTCCATGACAGGGGGCACTGAAGCTTTCTTT
CASSSMTGGTEAFF
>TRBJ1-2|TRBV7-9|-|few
TGTGCCAGCAGCTTAGGTCCGGGAACCTATGGCTACACCTTC
CASSLGPGTYGYTF
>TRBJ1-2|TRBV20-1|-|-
TGCAGTGCTCCCGGGTGGGTGGGCTACACCTTC
CSAPGWVGYTF
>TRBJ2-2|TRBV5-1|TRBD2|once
TGCGCCAGCAGCTTGGCAAGTAGCGGGGCGGACACCGGGGAGCTGTTTTTT
CASSLASSGADTGELFF
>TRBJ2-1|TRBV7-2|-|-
TGTGCCAGCCCTGGAGGGCCCAATGAGCAGTTCTTC
CASPGGPNEQFF
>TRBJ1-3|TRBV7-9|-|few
TGTGCCAGCAGCTTAGACACAGGACGCTCTGGAAACACCATATATTTT
CASSLDTGRSGNTIYF
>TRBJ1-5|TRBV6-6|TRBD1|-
TGTGCCAGCAGTTACACAGGGGGCGGGCAGCCCCAGCATTTT
CASSYTGGGQPQHF
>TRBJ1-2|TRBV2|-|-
TGTGCCACCCGTCAACAGGGCGCAGACCCCTATGGCTACACCTTC
CATRQQGADPYGYTF
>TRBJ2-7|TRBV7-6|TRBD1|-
TGTGCCAGCAGCTTAGGGGGACAGGGGGGAGGCGAGCAGTACTTC
CASSLGGQGGGEQYF
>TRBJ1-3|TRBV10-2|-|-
TGCGCCAGCGGTCAAACGGGCTCTGGAAACACCATATATTTT
CASGQTGSGNTIYF
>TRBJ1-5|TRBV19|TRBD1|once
TGTGCCAGTACCCAGGGACAGGGGGCTCTATTAAGCAATCAGCCCCAGCATTTT
CASTQGQGALLSNQPQHF